The clone carrying this TCR beta chain occurred many times. One entry per CDR3 protein results from TCRdb running MiXCR on the RT-PCR reads. In the table there are about 540,000 distinct CDR3 sequences, approximately 24% of which are singletons. The data derive from a study of response to subunit inactivated influenza vaccine. Germline loops: CDR1 DFQATT, CDR2 SNEGSKA (reference sequence). V was shortened by 6 bases and J by 1 base, with 10 bases between the two germline ends. The CDR3 loop spans 13 amino acids. This sample also belongs to another study, concerning T cells expressing NK-cell markers. That paper adds: UMIs accompanied the 5'RACE template switching by which TCR beta cDNA was made.

The chain couples TRBV20-1 to TRBJ1-5; TRBD1 is a possible D gene (6 bases). This receptor was identified in a middle-aged man who received an inactivated influenza vaccine. This material consisted of CD4+ T cells sorted from PBMCs, taken roughly 12 days after vaccination. The CDR3 is CSARDNSNQPQHF. CDR3 bases: TGCAGTGCCCGGGACAACAGCAATCAGCCCCAGCATTTT.